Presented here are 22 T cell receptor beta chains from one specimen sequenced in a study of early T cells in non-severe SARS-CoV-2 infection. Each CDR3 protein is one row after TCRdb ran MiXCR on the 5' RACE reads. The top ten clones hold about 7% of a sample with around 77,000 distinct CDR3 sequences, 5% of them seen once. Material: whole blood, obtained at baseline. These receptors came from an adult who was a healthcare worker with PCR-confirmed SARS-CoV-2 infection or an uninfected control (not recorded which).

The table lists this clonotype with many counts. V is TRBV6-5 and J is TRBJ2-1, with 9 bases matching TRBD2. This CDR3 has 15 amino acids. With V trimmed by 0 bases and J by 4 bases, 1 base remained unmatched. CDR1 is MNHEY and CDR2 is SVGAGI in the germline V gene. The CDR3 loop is CASSYSSGGYNEQFF. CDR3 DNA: TGTGCCAGCAGTTACTCTAGCGGGGGATACAATGAGCAGTTCTTC.

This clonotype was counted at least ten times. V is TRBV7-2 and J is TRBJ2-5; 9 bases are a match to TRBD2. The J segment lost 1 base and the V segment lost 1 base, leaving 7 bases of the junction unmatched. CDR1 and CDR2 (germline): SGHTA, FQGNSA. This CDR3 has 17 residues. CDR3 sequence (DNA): TGTGCCAGCAGCTTAGACGGCGCGGGAGGGCCCCAAGAGACCCAGTACTTC. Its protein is CASSLDGAGGPQETQYF.

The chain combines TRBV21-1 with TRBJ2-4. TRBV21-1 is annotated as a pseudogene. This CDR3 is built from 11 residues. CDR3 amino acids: CASSTTLFQYF. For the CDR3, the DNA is TGTGCCAGCAGCACAACGTTGTTTCAGTACTTC.

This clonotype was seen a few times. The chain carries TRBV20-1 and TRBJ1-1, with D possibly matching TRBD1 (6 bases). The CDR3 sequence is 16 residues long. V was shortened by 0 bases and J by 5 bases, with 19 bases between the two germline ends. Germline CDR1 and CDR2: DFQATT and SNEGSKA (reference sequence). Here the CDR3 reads CSARDQGGGLGTEAFF. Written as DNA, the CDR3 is TGCAGTGCTAGAGATCAGGGCGGGGGGCTAGGAACTGAAGCTTTCTTT.

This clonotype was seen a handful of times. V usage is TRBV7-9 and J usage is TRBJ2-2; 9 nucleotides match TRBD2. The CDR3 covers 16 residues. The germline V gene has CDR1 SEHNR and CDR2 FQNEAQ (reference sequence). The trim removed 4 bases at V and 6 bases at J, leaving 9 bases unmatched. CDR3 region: CASSSIAGAVAGELFF. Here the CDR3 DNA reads TGTGCCAGCAGCTCGATAGCGGGAGCAGTTGCCGGGGAGCTGTTTTTT.

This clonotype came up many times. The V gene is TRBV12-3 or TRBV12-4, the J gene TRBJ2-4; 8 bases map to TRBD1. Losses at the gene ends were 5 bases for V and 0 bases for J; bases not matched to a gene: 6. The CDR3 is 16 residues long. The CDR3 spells CASSTVRGPAKNIQYF. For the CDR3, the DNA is TGTGCCAGCAGTACCGTCAGGGGGCCAGCCAAAAACATTCAGTACTTC.

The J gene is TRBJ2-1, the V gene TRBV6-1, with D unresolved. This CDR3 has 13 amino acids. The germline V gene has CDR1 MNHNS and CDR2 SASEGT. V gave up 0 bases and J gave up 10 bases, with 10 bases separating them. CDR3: CASSEASVREQFF. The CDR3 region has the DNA TGTGCCAGCAGTGAAGCGAGTGTTAGGGAGCAGTTCTTC.

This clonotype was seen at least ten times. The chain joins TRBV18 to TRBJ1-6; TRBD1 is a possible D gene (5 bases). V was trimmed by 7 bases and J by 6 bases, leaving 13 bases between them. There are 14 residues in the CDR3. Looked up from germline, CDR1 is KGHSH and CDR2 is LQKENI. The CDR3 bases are TGTGCCAGCTTCGCTGACAGACCTAATTCACCCCTCCACTTT. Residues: CASFADRPNSPLHF.

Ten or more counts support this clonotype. CDR3 in DNA: TGCGCCAGCAGCTTGGGGACCTTTCTTGGGACTAGTGGCTACACCTTC. Amino acids: CASSLGTFLGTSGYTF. The rearrangement uses TRBV5-1 and TRBJ1-2; D possibly corresponds to TRBD1 (5 bases). Germline CDR1 and CDR2: SGHRS and YFSETQ. V was clipped by 0 bases and J by 7 bases, with 19 bases between them. CDR3 length: 16 residues. Looking up the rest from reference TRBV5-1 and TRBJ1-2 gives the full variable domain: KAGVTQTPRYLIKTRGQQVTLSCSPISGHRSVSWYQQTPGQGLQFLFEYFSETQRNKGNFPGRFSGRQFSNSRSEMNVSTLELGDSALYLCASSLGTFLGTSGYTFGSGTRLTVV.

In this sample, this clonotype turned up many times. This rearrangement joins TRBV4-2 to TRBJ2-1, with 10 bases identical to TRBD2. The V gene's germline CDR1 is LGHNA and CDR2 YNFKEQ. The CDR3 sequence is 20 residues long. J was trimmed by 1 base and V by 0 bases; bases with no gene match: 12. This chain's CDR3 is CASSQEGAGGPVPSYNEQFF. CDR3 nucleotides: TGTGCCAGCAGCCAAGAAGGAGCGGGAGGGCCTGTTCCATCCTACAATGAGCAGTTCTTC.

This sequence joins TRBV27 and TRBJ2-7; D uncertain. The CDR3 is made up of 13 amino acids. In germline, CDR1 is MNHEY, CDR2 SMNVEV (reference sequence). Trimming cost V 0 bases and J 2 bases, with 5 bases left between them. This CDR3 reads CASSLSQAYEQYF. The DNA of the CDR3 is TGTGCCAGCAGTTTATCTCAGGCCTACGAGCAGTACTTC.

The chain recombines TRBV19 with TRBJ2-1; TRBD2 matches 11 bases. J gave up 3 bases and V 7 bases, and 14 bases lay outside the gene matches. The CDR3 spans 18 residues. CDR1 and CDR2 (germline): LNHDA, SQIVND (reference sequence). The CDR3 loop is CASTLRGSGRADYNEQFF. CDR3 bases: TGTGCCAGTACCCTTCGTGGTAGCGGGAGGGCTGACTACAATGAGCAGTTCTTC.

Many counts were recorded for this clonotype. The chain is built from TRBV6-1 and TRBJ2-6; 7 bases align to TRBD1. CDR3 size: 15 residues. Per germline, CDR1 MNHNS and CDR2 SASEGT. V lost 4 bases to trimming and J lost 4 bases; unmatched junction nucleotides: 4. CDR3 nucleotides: TGTGCCAGCAGTGGACAGGGCTCCGGGGCCAACGTCCTGACTTTC. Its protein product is CASSGQGSGANVLTF.

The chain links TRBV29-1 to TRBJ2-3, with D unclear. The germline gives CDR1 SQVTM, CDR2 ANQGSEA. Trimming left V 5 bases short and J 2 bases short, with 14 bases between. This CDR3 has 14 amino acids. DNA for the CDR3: TGCAGCGTTCCGACTCGCCCCGACACAGATACGCAGTATTTT. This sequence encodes CSVPTRPDTDTQYF.

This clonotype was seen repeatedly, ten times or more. The CDR3 nucleotides read TGTGCCAGCACCGAAGGGGACAGGGGGCTGTACGAGCAGTACTTC. It translates to CASTEGDRGLYEQYF. The chain recombines TRBV6-6 with TRBJ2-7; 12 nucleotides align to TRBD1. Germline lookup yields CDR1 MNHNY and CDR2 SVGAGI (reference sequence). Germline trimming cut 7 bases from V and 4 bases from J; bases unmatched to any gene: 8. The CDR3 has 15 amino acids.

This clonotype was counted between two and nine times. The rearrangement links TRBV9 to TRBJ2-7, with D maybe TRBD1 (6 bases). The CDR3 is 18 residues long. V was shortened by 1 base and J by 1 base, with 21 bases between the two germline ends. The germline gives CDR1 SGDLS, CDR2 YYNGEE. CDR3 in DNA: TGTGCCAGCAGCGTAAGCCCCGGAAGACAGGATAATTCCTACGAGCAGTACTTC. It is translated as CASSVSPGRQDNSYEQYF.

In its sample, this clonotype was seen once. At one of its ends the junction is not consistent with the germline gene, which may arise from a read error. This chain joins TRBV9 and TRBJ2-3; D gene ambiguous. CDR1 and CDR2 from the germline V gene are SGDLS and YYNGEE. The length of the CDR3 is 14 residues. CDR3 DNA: TGTACCAGCAGCGTAGGAGTCGGCACAGATACGCAGTATTTT. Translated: CTSSVGVGTDTQYF.

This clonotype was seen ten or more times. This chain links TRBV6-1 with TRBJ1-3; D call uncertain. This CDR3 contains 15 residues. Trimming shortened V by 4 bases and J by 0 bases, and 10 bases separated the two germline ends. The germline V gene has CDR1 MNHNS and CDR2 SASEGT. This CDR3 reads CASSGSGSSGNTIYF. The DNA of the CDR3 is TGTGCCAGCAGTGGTTCGGGCAGCTCTGGAAACACCATATATTTT.

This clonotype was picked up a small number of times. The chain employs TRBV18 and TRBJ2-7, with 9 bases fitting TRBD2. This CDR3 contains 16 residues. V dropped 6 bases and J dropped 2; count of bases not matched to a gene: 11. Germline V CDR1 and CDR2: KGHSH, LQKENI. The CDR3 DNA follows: TGTGCCAGCTCGTCCGCCCCTAGCGGGACTGCCTACGAGCAGTACTTC. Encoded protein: CASSSAPSGTAYEQYF.

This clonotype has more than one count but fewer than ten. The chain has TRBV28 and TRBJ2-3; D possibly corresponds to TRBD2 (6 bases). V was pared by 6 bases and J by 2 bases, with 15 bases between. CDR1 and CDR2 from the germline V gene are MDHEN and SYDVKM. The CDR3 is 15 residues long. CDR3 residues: CASRSGLLSTDTQYF. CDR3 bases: TGTGCCAGCAGATCGGGACTTCTCTCCACAGATACGCAGTATTTT. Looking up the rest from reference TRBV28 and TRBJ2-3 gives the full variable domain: DVKVTQSSRYLVKRTGEKVFLECVQDMDHENMFWYRQDPGLGLRLIYFSYDVKMKEKGDIPEGYSVSREKKERFSLILESASTNQTSMYLCASRSGLLSTDTQYFGPGTRLTVL.

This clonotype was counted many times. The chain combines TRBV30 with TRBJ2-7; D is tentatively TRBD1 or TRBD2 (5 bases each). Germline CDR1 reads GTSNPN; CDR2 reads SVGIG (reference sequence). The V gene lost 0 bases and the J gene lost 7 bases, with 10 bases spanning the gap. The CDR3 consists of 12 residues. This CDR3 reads CAWSVLGEEQYF. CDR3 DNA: TGTGCCTGGAGTGTACTGGGGGAAGAGCAGTACTTC.

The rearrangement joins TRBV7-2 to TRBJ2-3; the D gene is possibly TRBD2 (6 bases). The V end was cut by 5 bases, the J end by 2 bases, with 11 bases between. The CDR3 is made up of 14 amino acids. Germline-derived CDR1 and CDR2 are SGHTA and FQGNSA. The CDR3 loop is CASSQGLVTDTQYF. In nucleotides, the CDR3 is TGTGCCAGCAGCCAGGGACTCGTCACAGATACGCAGTATTTT.